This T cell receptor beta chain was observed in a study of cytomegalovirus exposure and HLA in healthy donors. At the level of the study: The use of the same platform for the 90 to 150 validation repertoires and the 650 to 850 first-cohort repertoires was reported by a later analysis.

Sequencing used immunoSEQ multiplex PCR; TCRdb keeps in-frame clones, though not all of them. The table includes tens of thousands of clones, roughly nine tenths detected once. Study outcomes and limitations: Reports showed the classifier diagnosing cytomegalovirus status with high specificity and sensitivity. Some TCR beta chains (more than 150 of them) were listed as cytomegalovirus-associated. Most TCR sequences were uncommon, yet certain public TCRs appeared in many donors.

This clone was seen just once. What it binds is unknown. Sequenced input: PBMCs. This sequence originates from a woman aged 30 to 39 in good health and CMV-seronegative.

Here the CDR3 DNA reads TGTGCCAGCACCCTTTATAGCTCTGGGGCCAACGTCCTGACTTTC. The encoded protein is CASTLYSSGANVLTF. The genes are TRBV2 and TRBJ2-6; D not certain. Trimming removed 7 bases from V and 0 bases from J, with 10 bases in between. The germline V gene encodes CDR1 SNHLY and CDR2 FYNNEI. CDR3 length equals 15 residues.